Listed here are 2 T cell receptor beta chains from one sample, sequenced in a study of regulatory T cells in long-lasting Graves disease. HTBI primers from iRepertoire and Arm-PCR of CDR3 regions yielded the TCR beta libraries. TCRdb re-derived calls from the multiplex PCR reads in MiXCR, one entry per CDR3 protein. The sample lists around 470,000 distinct CDR3 sequences; around 15% were seen once. Noted time point: newly diagnosed GD, antithyroid drugs for less than 3 months. After RNA was extracted from PBMCs, the TCR library was made from it. These same records also appear under a second study, on T cells in Graves' hyperthyroidism and ophthalmopathy.

Sequences were derived from peripheral blood mononuclear cells (PBMCs), sampled at new diagnosis, from a patient treated with antithyroid drugs. Receptor source: a woman in her 50s with Graves disease.

V usage is TRBV27 and J usage is TRBJ2-7; TRBD1 might be the D (6 bases). The CDR3 length is 14 residues. Per the germline V gene, CDR1 is MNHEY and CDR2 is SMNVEV (reference sequence). V lost 3 bases and J lost 2, with 11 bases in between. CDR3 residues: CASSFRGFTYEQYF. DNA of the CDR3: TGTGCCAGCAGTTTCAGGGGTTTCACCTACGAGCAGTACTTC.

On this clonotype: Since the CDR3 does not end with the conserved phenylalanine or tryptophan, this likely comes from a read error. The chain combines TRBV14 with TRBJ2-2, with 9 nucleotides matching TRBD1. V was pared by 3 bases and J by 2 bases, with 7 bases of the junction left unmatched. This CDR3 has 17 residues. CDR1 SGHDN and CDR2 FVKESK come from the germline V gene. The CDR3 is CASSHSRTGDNTGELFL. Here the CDR3 DNA reads TGTGCCAGCAGCCATTCGCGGACAGGGGATAACACCGGGGAGCTGTTTCTT.